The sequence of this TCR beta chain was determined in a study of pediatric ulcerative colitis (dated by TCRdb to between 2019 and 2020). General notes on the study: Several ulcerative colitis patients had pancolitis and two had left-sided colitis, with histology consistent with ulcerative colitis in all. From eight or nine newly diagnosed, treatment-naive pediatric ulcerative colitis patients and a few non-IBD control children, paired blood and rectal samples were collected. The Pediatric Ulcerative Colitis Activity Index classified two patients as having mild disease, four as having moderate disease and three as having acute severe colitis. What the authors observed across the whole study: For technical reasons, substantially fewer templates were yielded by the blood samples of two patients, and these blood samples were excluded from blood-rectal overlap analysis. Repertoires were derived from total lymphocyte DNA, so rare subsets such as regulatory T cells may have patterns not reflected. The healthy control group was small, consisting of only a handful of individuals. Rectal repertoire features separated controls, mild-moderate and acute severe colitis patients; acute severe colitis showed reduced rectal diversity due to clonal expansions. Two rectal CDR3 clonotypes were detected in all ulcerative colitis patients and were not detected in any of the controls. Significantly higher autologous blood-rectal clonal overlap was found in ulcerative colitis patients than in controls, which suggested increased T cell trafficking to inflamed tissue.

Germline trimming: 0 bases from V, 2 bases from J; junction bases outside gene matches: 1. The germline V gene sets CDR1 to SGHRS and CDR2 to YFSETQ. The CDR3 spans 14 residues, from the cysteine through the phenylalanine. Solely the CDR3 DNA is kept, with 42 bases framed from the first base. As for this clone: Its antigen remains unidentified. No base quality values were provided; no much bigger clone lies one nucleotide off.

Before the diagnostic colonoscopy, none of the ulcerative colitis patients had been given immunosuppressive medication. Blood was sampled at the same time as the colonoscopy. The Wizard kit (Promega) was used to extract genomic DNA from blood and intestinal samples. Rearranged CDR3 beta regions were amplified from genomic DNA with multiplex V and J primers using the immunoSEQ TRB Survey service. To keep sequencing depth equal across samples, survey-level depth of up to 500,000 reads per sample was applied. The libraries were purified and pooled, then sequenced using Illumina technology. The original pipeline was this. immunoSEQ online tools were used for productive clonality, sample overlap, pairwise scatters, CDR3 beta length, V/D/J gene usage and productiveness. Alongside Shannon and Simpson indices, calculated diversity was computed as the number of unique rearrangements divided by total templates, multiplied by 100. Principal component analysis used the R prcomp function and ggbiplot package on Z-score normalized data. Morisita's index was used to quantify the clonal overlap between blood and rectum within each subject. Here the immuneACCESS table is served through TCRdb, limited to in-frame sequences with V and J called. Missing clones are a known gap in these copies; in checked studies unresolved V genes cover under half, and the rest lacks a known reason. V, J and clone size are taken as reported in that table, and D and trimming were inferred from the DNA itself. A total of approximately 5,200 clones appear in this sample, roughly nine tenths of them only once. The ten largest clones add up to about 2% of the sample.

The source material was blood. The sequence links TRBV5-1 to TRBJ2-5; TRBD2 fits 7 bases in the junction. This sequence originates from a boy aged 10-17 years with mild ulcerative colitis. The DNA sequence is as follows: TGCGCCAGCAGCTTGGGACTAGCTCAAGAGACCCAGTACTTC. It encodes CASSLGLAQETQYF.